The 14 T cell receptor beta chains given below trace back to one sample, sequenced in a study of regulatory T cells in long-lasting Graves disease. The TCR beta library used iRepertoire HTBI primers with Arm-PCR amplification of CDR3. TCRdb ran MiXCR on the multiplex PCR reads and lists one entry per CDR3 protein. The sample includes about 460,000 distinct CDR3 sequences, around a fifth of them seen just once. Time point reported: persistent/refractory GD, antithyroid drugs over 5 years with positive TRAb. Making the TCR library involved RNA that had been extracted from PBMCs. Specimen: peripheral blood mononuclear cells (PBMCs), collected when the disease was refractory, from a patient treated with antithyroid drugs. All receptors derive from a female donor with Graves disease.

The V and J genes are TRBV19 and TRBJ1-6; 9 nucleotides agree with TRBD1. Per germline, CDR1 LNHDA and CDR2 SQIVND (reference sequence). Trimming at V came to 4 bases and at J to 7 bases, leaving 5 bases not matched to a gene. The CDR3 totals 15 residues. The CDR3 sequence is CASSTPDRGNSPLHF. DNA of the CDR3: TGTGCCAGTAGTACCCCGGACAGGGGAAATTCACCCCTCCACTTT.

V gene TRBV7-2 combines with J gene TRBJ1-3; D is ambiguous. The germline V gene encodes CDR1 SGHTA and CDR2 FQGNSA. The V and J ends lost 4 bases and 0 bases respectively, with 10 bases between them. There are 15 residues in the CDR3. This chain's CDR3 is CASSWSPSSGNTIYF. CDR3 bases: TGTGCCAGCAGCTGGTCCCCTAGCTCTGGAAACACCATATATTTT.

Many counts were recorded for this clonotype. The chain combines TRBV6-5 with TRBJ2-5; D is ambiguous. This CDR3 is built from 14 residues. Looked up from germline, CDR1 is MNHEY and CDR2 is SVGAGI. V dropped 4 bases and J dropped 2 bases, with 11 bases sitting between them. This CDR3 reads CASSSGAFQETQYF. CDR3 in DNA: TGTGCCAGCAGTTCGGGTGCGTTTCAAGAGACCCAGTACTTC.

This clonotype was detected many times. The chain has TRBV28 and TRBJ2-7, with 9 bases fitting TRBD1. Looked up from germline, CDR1 is MDHEN and CDR2 is SYDVKM. With 8 bases clipped from V and 4 bases from J, the junction kept 9 bases outside the gene matches. CDR3 length: 14 residues. The chain's CDR3 is CASSRGTGLYEQYF. DNA for the CDR3: TGTGCCAGCTCACGCGGGACAGGGTTATACGAGCAGTACTTC.

This clonotype was recorded many times. This chain uses TRBV2 with TRBJ1-1; perhaps TRBD1 as D (6 bases). V was trimmed by 6 bases and J by 5 bases, leaving 16 bases between them. From germline, CDR1 is SNHLY and CDR2 FYNNEI. The CDR3 is made up of 14 amino acids. CDR3 in amino acids: CASSRLRGRTEAFF. The CDR3 nucleotides read TGTGCCAGCAGCCGGTTGAGGGGGAGGACTGAAGCTTTCTTT.

The gene calls are TRBV7-9 and TRBJ2-2, with 14 bases identical to TRBD2. CDR1 is SEHNR and CDR2 is FQNEAQ in the germline V gene (reference sequence). Unmatched junction bases numbered 7, after V lost 5 bases and J lost 5 bases. CDR3 size: 17 residues. CDR3 region: CASSRGTSGGLTGELFF. DNA for the CDR3: TGTGCCAGCAGCCGCGGGACTAGCGGGGGCCTGACCGGGGAGCTGTTTTTT.

The table lists this clonotype with many counts. The chain links TRBV6-2 or TRBV6-3 to TRBJ2-2, with D uncertain. V was clipped by 3 bases and J by 1 base, with 9 bases between them. Germline V gives CDR1 MNHEY, CDR2 SVGEGT. This CDR3 comprises 15 residues. CDR3 coding DNA: TGTGCCAGCAGTTATGCAGGTCGGAACACCGGGGAGCTGTTTTTT. The encoded protein is CASSYAGRNTGELFF.

This clonotype turned up a few times. This chain joins TRBV11-3 and TRBJ1-3; unclear D gene. CDR1 and CDR2 (germline): SGHNT, YENEEA. The V end lost 3 bases, the J end lost 0 bases, and 9 bases lay between the germline ends. The CDR3 spans 15 residues. In DNA, the CDR3 is TGTGCCAGCAGCTTTAGTCTGAGCTCTGGAAACACCATATATTTT. This gives the protein CASSFSLSSGNTIYF.

This clonotype was recorded at least ten times. The genes are TRBV2 and TRBJ2-7; the D is unclear. Trimming took 3 bases from V and 6 from J, leaving 9 bases between them. Germline CDR1 SNHLY, CDR2 FYNNEI. The CDR3 totals 12 residues. CDR3 nucleotides: TGTGCCAGCAGTGATGTGGTCCGCGAGCAGTACTTC. It yields the protein CASSDVVREQYF.

The chain joins TRBV9 to TRBJ2-2; 8 bases are a match to TRBD2. The CDR3 extends over 18 amino acids. CDR1 is SGDLS, CDR2 YYNGEE, per germline. The V segment lost 3 bases and the J segment 1 base; nucleotides outside the gene matches: 11. The CDR3 protein is CASSGRLAGKMNTGELFF. The CDR3, as DNA: TGTGCCAGCAGCGGACGATTAGCGGGAAAAATGAACACCGGGGAGCTGTTTTTT.

To note about this clonotype: Since a much larger clone is just one base distant, this may be a read error. The chain recombines TRBV28 with TRBJ1-2; 7 bases are a match to TRBD1. Looked up from germline, CDR1 is MDHEN and CDR2 is SYDVKM. This CDR3 contains 12 residues. The J segment lost 8 bases and the V segment lost 7 bases, leaving 7 bases of the junction unmatched. The CDR3 loop reads CASTPPGGGYTF. As DNA, the CDR3 is TGTGCCAGCACTCCCCCAGGGGGAGGCTACACCTTC.

This clonotype was picked up a small number of times. The J gene is TRBJ1-2, the V gene TRBV9; D is undetermined. This CDR3 is built from 14 residues. The germline V and J ends were trimmed by 3 bases and 2 bases, with 11 bases remaining between them. Germline V gene sequence: CDR1 SGDLS, CDR2 YYNGEE. The CDR3 DNA reads as TGTGCCAGCAGCGGCTCCGGGAGGAACTATGGCTACACCTTC. It specifies CASSGSGRNYGYTF.

This clonotype was seen a few times. The chain is built from TRBV29-1 and TRBJ1-1; D is perhaps TRBD1 (5 bases). Trimming stripped 8 bases from V and 9 bases from J, with 16 bases between. Germline V gene data show CDR1 as SQVTM and CDR2 as ANQGSEA. The CDR3 has 11 residues. The CDR3 DNA reads TGCAGCCCTGAATGGGGCGGGAAAGCTTTCTTT. Its translation is CSPEWGGKAFF.

This clonotype has a count of ten or more. This sequence joins TRBV2 and TRBJ1-1; TRBD1 is a possible D gene (5 bases). The CDR3 totals 13 residues. With 2 bases removed from V and 8 bases from J, the gap between germline ends came to 12 bases. Germline loops: CDR1 SNHLY, CDR2 FYNNEI. The CDR3 DNA follows: TGTGCCAGCAGTGAATCGGTGCGGGGGGAAGCTTTCTTT. Amino acid sequence: CASSESVRGEAFF.